A single sample gave rise to the 29 T cell receptor beta chains below, sequenced in a study of sequential checkpoint blockade in melanoma. TCRdb's table, derived via immunoSEQ multiplex PCR, lists solely in-frame clones and lacks some. In the table there are under 20,000 clones, approximately 80% of which are singletons. Specified treatment: randomized to nivolumab then ipilimumab (arm A) or the reverse (arm B). The sequenced sample was CD8+ T cells sorted from blood (inferred from file names), obtained from a patient given nivolumab and ipilimumab in sequence. All receptors come from a human donor with melanoma.

The rearrangement joins TRBV6-6 to TRBJ1-2, with TRBD1 matching over 7 bases. V shed 6 bases and J 6 bases; nucleotides not matched to a gene: 1. CDR1 and CDR2 (germline): MNHNY, SVGAGI (reference sequence). CDR3 length: 11 amino acids. CDR3 loop: CASRGTDGYTF. CDR3 in DNA: TGTGCCAGCAGGGGGACAGATGGCTACACCTTC.

There are a few counts of this clone. The V call is TRBV7-8, the J call TRBJ1-1; TRBD1 matches 8 bases. The germline gives CDR1 SGHVS, CDR2 FQNEAQ. Losses at the gene ends were 2 bases for V and 3 bases for J; bases not matched to a gene: 5. The CDR3 has 15 amino acids. The DNA for the CDR3 is TGTGCCAGCAGCTTATTCCCAGGGGGCGACACTGAAGCTTTCTTT. Translation: CASSLFPGGDTEAFF.

The rearrangement links TRBV5-1 to TRBJ1-4; a weak D match, TRBD1 (6 bases). V lost 5 bases to trimming and J lost 2 bases, with 13 bases between them. Germline loops: CDR1 SGHRS, CDR2 YFSETQ. This CDR3 is 15 amino acids long. This chain's CDR3 is CASRDTQGTNEKLFF. The DNA of the CDR3 is TGCGCCAGCAGGGATACTCAGGGGACTAATGAAAAACTGTTTTTT. The whole variable domain, filled in from reference TRBV5-1 and TRBJ1-4, reads KAGVTQTPRYLIKTRGQQVTLSCSPISGHRSVSWYQQTPGQGLQFLFEYFSETQRNKGNFPGRFSGRQFSNSRSEMNVSTLELGDSALYLCASRDTQGTNEKLFFGSGTQLSVL.

The chain carries TRBV6-1 and TRBJ2-7; 9 bases agree with TRBD2. The CDR3 contains 16 residues. CDR1 and CDR2 from the germline V gene are MNHNS and SASEGT. Trimming took 0 bases from V and 6 from J; bases not matched to a gene: 9. The CDR3 region has the DNA TGTGCCAGCAGTGAAGCGCAAGCGGGGGGTATTGGCGAGCAGTACTTC. Its translation: CASSEAQAGGIGEQYF.

V usage is TRBV2 and J usage is TRBJ1-1, with 7 bases lining up with TRBD1. CDR1 is SNHLY, CDR2 FYNNEI, per germline. V shed 2 bases and J 1 base; nucleotides not matched to a gene: 1. The CDR3 has 14 residues. The CDR3 reads CASSEWDRNTEAFF. The CDR3 region has the DNA TGTGCCAGCAGTGAATGGGACAGGAACACTGAAGCTTTCTTT.

J is TRBJ2-1 and V is TRBV6-5; D might be TRBD1 (8 bases). Germline V lookup: CDR1 MNHEY, CDR2 SVGAGI. This CDR3 spans 15 amino acids. Trimming took off 7 bases at V and 6 bases at J, with 19 bases between the two ends. The CDR3 DNA reads as TGTGCCAGCACCTACAGGGGGGAGGGCTTCAATGAGCAGTTCTTC. This translates into CASTYRGEGFNEQFF.

The rearrangement joins TRBV5-8 to TRBJ2-1; 7 bases align to TRBD1. Germline-derived CDR1 and CDR2 are SGHTS and YDEGEE. The J segment lost 1 base and the V segment lost 2 bases, leaving 6 bases of the junction unmatched. This CDR3 contains 16 residues. The CDR3 reads CASSFQGDFSYNEQFF. The CDR3 nucleotides are TGTGCCAGCAGCTTCCAGGGGGATTTTTCCTACAATGAGCAGTTCTTC.

The V call is TRBV9, the J call TRBJ2-1; 12 nucleotides agree with TRBD2. The CDR3 is made up of 15 amino acids. J lost 6 bases, V lost 0 bases, and 1 base had no gene match. Per the germline V gene, CDR1 is SGDLS and CDR2 is YYNGEE. The CDR3 loop reads CASSVETSGSNEQFF. CDR3 DNA: TGTGCCAGCAGCGTAGAGACTAGCGGGAGCAATGAGCAGTTCTTC.

The V call is TRBV4-1, the J call TRBJ2-1; D gene uncertain. This CDR3 contains 13 residues. V dropped 0 bases and J dropped 5 bases, with 5 bases sitting between them. From germline, CDR1 is MGHRA and CDR2 YSYEKL. As DNA, the CDR3 is TGCGCCAGCAGCCAAGATTCGGACAATGAGCAGTTCTTC. It yields the protein CASSQDSDNEQFF.

This chain connects TRBV27 to TRBJ1-2; D may be TRBD1 (5 bases). The CDR3 loop spans 11 amino acids. The germline V and J ends were trimmed by 5 bases and 8 bases, with 9 bases remaining between them. The V gene's germline CDR1 is MNHEY and CDR2 SMNVEV (reference sequence). CDR3 nucleotide sequence: TGTGCCAGCAGTGGGCAGGGCGGCTACACCTTC. It codes for CASSGQGGYTF.

The chain carries TRBV18 and TRBJ1-1, with 9 bases that match TRBD1. The CDR3 runs 13 residues. Germline V gene data show CDR1 as KGHSH and CDR2 as LQKENI. Germline trimming cut 3 bases from V and 8 bases from J; bases unmatched to any gene: 4. The CDR3 reads CASSPGTGREAFF. The CDR3 DNA sequence: TGTGCCAGCTCACCTGGGACAGGGAGGGAAGCTTTCTTT.

The chain carries TRBV29-1 and TRBJ1-1; no definite D call. The V end was cut by 5 bases, the J end by 0 bases, with 7 bases between. Looked up from germline, CDR1 is SQVTM and CDR2 is ANQGSEA. The CDR3 has 12 residues. For the CDR3, the DNA is TGCAGCGTTCGAGTTATGAACACTGAAGCTTTCTTT. Translated, it gives CSVRVMNTEAFF.

In DNA, the CDR3 is TGTGCCAGCAGCCCGGGGGGCAATGAGCAGTTCTTC. Encoded protein: CASSPGGNEQFF. The chain recombines TRBV9 with TRBJ2-1, with 7 bases matching TRBD2. This CDR3 region has 12 residues. After removal of 4 bases from V and 6 bases from J, the junction contained 1 base not matched to a gene. The germline gives CDR1 SGDLS, CDR2 YYNGEE.

The chain employs TRBV6-4 and TRBJ2-1; 7 bases align to TRBD2. CDR1 and CDR2 (germline): MRHNA, SNTAGT. V dropped 2 bases and J dropped 9; count of bases not matched to a gene: 13. The CDR3 has 16 residues. In DNA, the CDR3 is TGTGCCAGCAGTGACGGGCCGGGGGGACCGGTTAGTGAGCAGTTCTTC. Translating it yields CASSDGPGGPVSEQFF.

The chain carries TRBV11-2 and TRBJ1-4; D perhaps matches TRBD1 (5 bases). The CDR3 extends over 15 amino acids. Trimming removed 1 base at V and 5 bases at J, with 11 bases between. In germline, CDR1 is SGHAT, CDR2 FQNNGV. The CDR3 reads CASSLVPGLNEKLFF. The CDR3 bases are TGTGCCAGCAGCTTAGTGCCAGGGTTGAATGAAAAACTGTTTTTT.

The chain recombines TRBV6-4 with TRBJ1-2; possible D gene TRBD1, 6 bases. Germline V gives CDR1 MRHNA, CDR2 SNTAGT. The CDR3 has 16 amino acids. V lost 5 bases, J lost 8 bases, and 24 bases lay in between. This CDR3 reads CASSPKNSDRLRGYTF. CDR3 in DNA: TGTGCCAGCAGTCCAAAAAATTCCGACAGGTTGAGGGGCTACACCTTC.

The chain links TRBV13 to TRBJ1-4; 7 positions match TRBD1. CDR1 is PRHDT, CDR2 FYEKMQ, per germline (reference sequence). V trimming: 4 bases; J trimming: 0 bases; junction bases outside the gene matches: 8. This CDR3 has 17 residues. CDR3 residues: CASSSRQGYSTNEKLFF. CDR3 nucleotides: TGTGCCAGCAGCTCCCGACAGGGTTATTCAACTAATGAAAAACTGTTTTTT.

This clone was picked up a small number of times. CDR3 sequence reads: CASKYYRGATEAFF. The CDR3 region has the DNA TGCGCCAGCAAATACTACAGGGGAGCAACTGAAGCTTTCTTT. The chain combines TRBV5-1 with TRBJ1-1; 7 bases are shared with TRBD1. CDR1 SGHRS and CDR2 YFSETQ come from the germline V gene. The CDR3 covers 14 residues. Unmatched junction bases numbered 10, after V lost 6 bases and J lost 5 bases.

This chain uses TRBV7-9 with TRBJ1-1; 8 bases agree with TRBD1. The CDR3 has 15 residues. Germline assignment: CDR1 SEHNR and CDR2 FQNEAQ (reference sequence). The V segment lost 5 bases and the J segment 4 bases; nucleotides outside the gene matches: 9. The CDR3 is CASSPPGTGLTEAFF. Written as DNA, the CDR3 is TGTGCCAGCAGCCCTCCCGGGACAGGTCTCACTGAAGCTTTCTTT.

The chain joins TRBV28 to TRBJ2-5; tentative D call: TRBD1 (6 bases). Germline V CDR1 and CDR2: MDHEN, SYDVKM. This CDR3 is built from 16 residues. Trimming shortened V by 2 bases and J by 2 bases, and 15 bases separated the two germline ends. The CDR3 reads CASSLGDTLKQETQYF. The DNA of the CDR3 is TGTGCCAGCAGTTTAGGGGACACACTTAAACAAGAGACCCAGTACTTC.

The J gene is TRBJ1-1, the V gene TRBV28; D is possibly TRBD1 (5 bases). The V gene lost 7 bases and the J gene lost 3 bases, with 12 bases spanning the gap. There are 13 residues in the CDR3. Germline assignment: CDR1 MDHEN and CDR2 SYDVKM. Here the CDR3 reads CASKLGGDTEAFF. CDR3 bases: TGTGCCAGCAAACTGGGGGGGGACACTGAAGCTTTCTTT.

The chain joins TRBV4-2 to TRBJ2-5, with TRBD2 matching 15 bases. The J call may not be correct, given that the DNA end is closer to TRBJ2-7. Germline CDR1 reads LGHNA; CDR2 reads YNFKEQ. The CDR3 covers 16 residues. This CDR3 reads CASSLGLAGGTYEQYF. The CDR3, as DNA: TGTGCCAGCAGCCTCGGACTAGCGGGAGGGACCTACGAGCAGTACTTC.

This clone was seen a few times. This chain connects TRBV7-2 to TRBJ2-7, with 10 bases fitting TRBD2. The CDR3 has 15 amino acids. Germline V gene sequence: CDR1 SGHTA, CDR2 FQGNSA. Trimming removed 0 bases from V and 4 bases from J; junction bases left unmatched: 3. The CDR3 nucleotides read TGTGCCAGCAGCTTAGCAGCGGGAGGGCTGTACGAGCAGTACTTC. Translating it yields CASSLAAGGLYEQYF.

This sequence joins TRBV7-2 and TRBJ2-1; a weak D match, TRBD2 (7 bases). The CDR3 extends over 14 amino acids. Germline V lookup: CDR1 SGHTA, CDR2 FQGNSA. V was clipped by 6 bases and J by 6 bases, with 15 bases between them. CDR3 loop: CASSPGGGGNEQFF. The CDR3, as DNA: TGTGCCAGCAGTCCGGGGGGAGGGGGCAATGAGCAGTTCTTC.

The chain is built from TRBV27 and TRBJ1-2; perhaps TRBD1 as D (6 bases). CDR1 is MNHEY, CDR2 SMNVEV, per germline (reference sequence). V gave up 2 bases and J gave up 6 bases, with 16 bases separating them. This CDR3 is 15 amino acids long. Here the CDR3 DNA reads TGTGCCAGCAGTTTAGTAGCGGGCAGGGGAGATGGCTACACCTTC. Protein: CASSLVAGRGDGYTF.

The J gene is TRBJ1-4, the V gene TRBV30, with 10 positions matching TRBD1. Looked up from germline, CDR1 is GTSNPN and CDR2 is SVGIG (reference sequence). This CDR3 region has 17 residues. After removal of 8 bases from V and 0 bases from J, the junction contained 12 bases not matched to a gene. The CDR3 region has the DNA TGTGCCCGGATTCCCGGGACAGGGGCTCCAACTAATGAAAAACTGTTTTTT. It is translated as CARIPGTGAPTNEKLFF.

This rearrangement joins TRBV13 to TRBJ1-1; no definite D call. The V and J ends lost 3 bases and 4 bases respectively, with 9 bases between them. The CDR3 is made up of 13 amino acids. Per the germline V gene, CDR1 is PRHDT and CDR2 is FYEKMQ (reference sequence). The CDR3 is CASSFGRPTEAFF. In nucleotides, the CDR3 is TGTGCCAGCAGCTTTGGGAGGCCCACTGAAGCTTTCTTT.

J is TRBJ2-1 and V is TRBV28; TRBD1 agrees at 8 bases. Trimming removed 6 bases from V and 8 bases from J; junction bases left unmatched: 15. This CDR3 is 16 amino acids long. The V gene's germline CDR1 is MDHEN and CDR2 SYDVKM. In nucleotides, the CDR3 is TGTGCCAGCAGCCCATACCGGGACAGGATAGGGGATGAGCAGTTCTTC. Translation: CASSPYRDRIGDEQFF. The full variable domain, completed using reference TRBV28 and TRBJ2-1, is DVKVTQSSRYLVKRTGEKVFLECVQDMDHENMFWYRQDPGLGLRLIYFSYDVKMKEKGDIPEGYSVSREKKERFSLILESASTNQTSMYLCASSPYRDRIGDEQFFGPGTRLTVL.

J is TRBJ2-2 and V is TRBV27; D remains unclear. In germline, CDR1 is MNHEY, CDR2 SMNVEV (reference sequence). CDR3 length: 14 residues. Between the trimmed V and J ends, which lost 6 bases and 6 bases, there was a span of 14 bases. CDR3 DNA: TGTGCCAGCAGGGCGACAATCACCGCCGGGGAGCTGTTTTTT. Amino acids: CASRATITAGELFF.